This T cell receptor beta chain is drawn from a study of blood T cell repertoires in COVID-19. Study summary: COVID-19 samples, acute and convalescent, were from the United States, Italy and Spain.

All enrollees were about 18 to 100 years old and from roughly 26 US areas. Participants' reported clinical history set cohort assignment. As handled by the study authors: Cell counts per sample came from amplifying reference gene primers. TCRdb keeps only in-frame clones here, not all; method: immunoSEQ multiplex PCR. V, J and clone size are those of that table, while D and trimming were read from the DNA. This table has about 300,000 clones, over 75% appearing once. From germline, CDR1 is SGHRS and CDR2 YFSETQ. The CDR3 has 14 amino acids. The V and J ends lost 0 bases and 0 bases respectively, with 4 bases between them.

V gene TRBV5-1 combines with J gene TRBJ2-1; D is uncertain. Specimen: PBMCs or T cells enriched from blood (not recorded which). The TCR was taken from a man aged 25 to 45 who had recovered from COVID-19. CDR3 nucleotide sequence: TGCGCCAGCAGCTTGGCTCTCTCCTACAATGAGCAGTTCTTC. Translated, it gives CASSLALSYNEQFF.